These T cell receptor beta chains were read from a single sample in a study of T cell clones after liver transplantation. Sequencing used immunoSEQ multiplex PCR; TCRdb keeps in-frame clones, though not all of them. The sample has 95,000 to 110,000 clones, roughly four fifths seen once. Here the sequenced sample was CD4+ T cells from blood, taken about 50 months after liver transplant. The source is a human patient who received a liver transplant. Some T cells may be transferred from the graft donor. The CDR3 runs from the conserved cysteine through the conserved F or W. D genes are given only for firm matches. The size field is filled for only some rows; it gives once, few, many or a size class.

d_gene: .; j_gene: TRBJ1-5; v_gene: TRBV28; abundance: .; CDR3aa: CASSLYGRGNQPQHF
d_gene: .; j_gene: TRBJ1-5; v_gene: TRBV21-1; abundance: .; CDR3aa: CASSNALVGPGQPQHF
d_gene: .; j_gene: TRBJ1-1; v_gene: TRBV4-1; abundance: few; CDR3aa: CASSPWPKGRLGEDAFF
d_gene: .; j_gene: TRBJ1-6; v_gene: TRBV7-6; abundance: once; CDR3aa: CASSLKGIDGAYNSPLHF
d_gene: .; j_gene: TRBJ2-1; v_gene: TRBV28; abundance: .; CDR3aa: CASSFLGSQFF
d_gene: .; j_gene: TRBJ2-1; v_gene: TRBV11-2; abundance: .; CDR3aa: CASTESGVYNEQFF
d_gene: .; j_gene: TRBJ2-5; v_gene: TRBV27; abundance: .; CDR3aa: CASSTTLEYQETQYF
d_gene: .; j_gene: TRBJ1-5; v_gene: TRBV18; abundance: .; CDR3aa: CASSPTGQPQHF
d_gene: .; j_gene: TRBJ2-1; v_gene: TRBV7-3; abundance: .; CDR3aa: CASSPGRASSYNEQFF
d_gene: .; j_gene: TRBJ2-7; v_gene: TRBV5-1; abundance: .; CDR3aa: CASSLNRRSYEQYF
d_gene: .; j_gene: TRBJ1-5; v_gene: TRBV4-1; abundance: .; CDR3aa: CASSQPDQLRNQPQHF
d_gene: .; j_gene: TRBJ2-3; v_gene: TRBV9; abundance: .; CDR3aa: CASSPWTSTDTQYF
d_gene: .; j_gene: TRBJ1-1; v_gene: TRBV7-3; abundance: .; CDR3aa: CASSPHAGTNTEAFF
d_gene: TRBD1; j_gene: TRBJ1-3; v_gene: TRBV10-3; abundance: .; CDR3aa: CAISDWEGAGGNTIYF
d_gene: .; j_gene: TRBJ2-7; v_gene: TRBV7-3; abundance: .; CDR3aa: CASSPFAAPSSYEQYF
d_gene: TRBD1; j_gene: TRBJ2-1; v_gene: TRBV7-7; abundance: .; CDR3aa: CASSLDRGDEQFF
d_gene: .; j_gene: TRBJ1-2; v_gene: TRBV23-1; abundance: .; CDR3aa: CASSRRLHTF
d_gene: TRBD1; j_gene: TRBJ2-6; v_gene: TRBV5-1; abundance: .; CDR3aa: CASSQDRAGANVLTF
d_gene: TRBD1; j_gene: TRBJ1-2; v_gene: TRBV7-2; abundance: .; CDR3aa: CASSLRGTATSPNGYTF